Presented here are 2 T cell receptor beta chains from one specimen sequenced in a study of CXCR3-negative and CXCR3-positive naive CD8 T cells. Antigens for these TCRs are unknown. Points from the study as a whole: Comparison of naive cells showed more hydrophobic TRB CDR3s in CXCR3-positive than in CXCR3-negative naive cells.

UMI labels and 5' RACE were used to prepare the TRB cDNA libraries. TCRdb reprocessed the 5' RACE reads; each CDR3 protein has one entry and no DNA is given. This table holds under 60,000 distinct CDR3 sequences. The material sequenced was naive CXCR3+ CD8+ T cells from blood. The sample's subset: CD45RO-CCR7+CD27+CD95- naive CD8+ T cells expressing CXCR3 (TNR3+). Source of these receptors: a human donor in good health. Some clones in this sample may be carry-over from other donors' samples.

This chain links TRBV12-3 or TRBV12-4 with TRBJ1-2; no DNA is available, so the TRBD1 call from TCRdb remains unchecked. There are 16 residues in the CDR3. The CDR3: CASSLRRPTQGDGYTF.

V usage is TRBV12-3 or TRBV12-4 and J usage is TRBJ1-2; TCRdb calls TRBD1, which cannot be checked without DNA. This CDR3 is built from 15 residues. CDR3 in amino acids: CASSPWTGWDYGYTF.